The T cell receptor beta chain described here comes from a study of PD-1 blockade in classical Hodgkin lymphoma. Whole-study results and caveats: Exclusion was applied to patients who started nivolumab under 1 year after ASCT. Baseline diversity was lower in partial responders and progressors than complete responders. What caused the repertoire differences, perhaps disease activity or prior therapy, remains undefined.

The method was immunoSEQ multiplex PCR; TCRdb's version includes in-frame clones alone and lacks a portion of them. Of 12,000 or so clones listed, approximately 84% are singletons. In every patient, relapse followed autologous stem cell transplantation, while exposure to brentuximab vedotin differed. From thawed PBMCs, magnetic negative selection was used to isolate the CD8+ T cells. Best responses included complete response and partial response; otherwise, the best response was progressive disease. From germline, CDR1 is LGHNA and CDR2 YNFKEQ. V dropped 1 base and J dropped 12; count of bases not matched to a gene: 8. This CDR3 has 14 amino acids. Worth noting for this clone: Its antigen is currently unknown.

The source is a human donor with classical Hodgkin lymphoma. J is TRBJ2-1 and V is TRBV4-2; TRBD2 agrees at 8 bases. Material: CD8+ T cells from blood, obtained at baseline. This CDR3 is CASSQGALSGRQFF. The DNA of the CDR3 is TGTGCCAGCAGCCAAGGGGCCTTGAGCGGGAGGCAGTTCTTC.